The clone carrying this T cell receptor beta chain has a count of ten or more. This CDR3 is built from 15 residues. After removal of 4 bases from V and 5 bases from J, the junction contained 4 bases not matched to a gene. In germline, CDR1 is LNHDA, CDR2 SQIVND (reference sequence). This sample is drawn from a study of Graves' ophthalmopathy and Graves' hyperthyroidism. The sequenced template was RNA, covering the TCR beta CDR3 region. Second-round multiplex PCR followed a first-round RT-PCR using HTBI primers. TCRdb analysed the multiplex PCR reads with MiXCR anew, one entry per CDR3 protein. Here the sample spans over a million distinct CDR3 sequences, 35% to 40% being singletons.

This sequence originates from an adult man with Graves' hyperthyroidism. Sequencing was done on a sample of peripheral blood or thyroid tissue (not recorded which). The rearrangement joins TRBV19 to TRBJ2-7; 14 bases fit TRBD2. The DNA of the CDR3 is TGTGCCAGTAGTACTCTGGGACTAGCGGGAGACGAGCAGTACTTC. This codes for CASSTLGLAGDEQYF. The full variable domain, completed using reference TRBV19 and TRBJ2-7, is DGGITQSPKYLFRKEGQNVTLSCEQNLNHDAMYWYRQDPGQGLRLIYYSQIVNDFQKGDIAEGYSVSREKKESFPLTVTSAQKNPTAFYLCASSTLGLAGDEQYFGPGTRLTVT.